The clone carrying this T cell receptor (beta chain) was counted only a few times. Its antigen is currently unknown. Donors underwent one heparinised blood draw, 100 to 150 mL on average. Sorting with CD45RO/CCR7/CD25/CD127/CD95/CD27 yielded naive, central memory, regulatory and stem-like memory CD4+ cells. Once sorted, every population was more than 95% pure. These data belong to a study of beta chain features in type 1 diabetes. Whole-study results and caveats: For patients, the naive, central memory and Treg TCRB repertoires appeared more alike than for healthy donors.

What was sequenced were expressed TCRB transcripts, since all of the isolated RNA had been reverse transcribed. Some clones are missing from TCRdb's copy, which holds only in-frame ones; the method was immunoSEQ multiplex PCR. This table holds about 350,000 clones, about 18% found once. The sequence derives from a woman under 30 in good health. Specimen: naive CD4+ T cells from blood.

The CDR3 coding sequence is TGTGCCTGGAGTGGGGGGACAGGGCTGACCGGGGAGCTGTTTTTT. This gives the protein CAWSGGTGLTGELFF. The chain joins TRBV30 to TRBJ2-2; 9 bases align to TRBD1. Germline values: CDR1 GTSNPN, CDR2 SVGIG (reference sequence). The CDR3 consists of 15 residues. V was pared by 1 base and J by 5 bases, with 5 bases of the junction left unmatched.